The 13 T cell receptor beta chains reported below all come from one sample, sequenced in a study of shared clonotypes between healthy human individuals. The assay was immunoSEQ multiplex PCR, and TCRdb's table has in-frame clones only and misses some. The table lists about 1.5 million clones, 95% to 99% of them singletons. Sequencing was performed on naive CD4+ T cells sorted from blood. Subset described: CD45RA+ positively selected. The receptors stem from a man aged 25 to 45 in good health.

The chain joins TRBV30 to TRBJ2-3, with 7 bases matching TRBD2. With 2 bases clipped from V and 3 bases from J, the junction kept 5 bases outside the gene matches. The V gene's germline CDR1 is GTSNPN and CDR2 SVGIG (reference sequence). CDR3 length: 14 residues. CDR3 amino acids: CAWSLGGSTDTQYF. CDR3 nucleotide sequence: TGTGCCTGGAGTCTGGGCGGGAGTACAGATACGCAGTATTTT.

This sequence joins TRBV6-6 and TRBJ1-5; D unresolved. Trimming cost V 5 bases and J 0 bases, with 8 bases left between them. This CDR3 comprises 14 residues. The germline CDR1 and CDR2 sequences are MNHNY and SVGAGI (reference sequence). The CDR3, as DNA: TGTGCCAGCAGTGCTCCGAGTAGCAATCAGCCCCAGCATTTT. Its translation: CASSAPSSNQPQHF.

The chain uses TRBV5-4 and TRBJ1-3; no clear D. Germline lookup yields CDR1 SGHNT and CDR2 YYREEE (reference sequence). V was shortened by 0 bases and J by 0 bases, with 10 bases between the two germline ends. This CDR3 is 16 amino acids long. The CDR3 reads CASSLGRPSSGNTIYF. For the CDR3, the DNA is TGTGCCAGCAGCTTGGGCCGTCCCAGCTCTGGAAACACCATATATTTT.

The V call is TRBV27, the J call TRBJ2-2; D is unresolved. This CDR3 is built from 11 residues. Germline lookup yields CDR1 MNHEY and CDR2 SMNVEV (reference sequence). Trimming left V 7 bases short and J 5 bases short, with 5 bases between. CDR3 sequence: CASIRTGELFF. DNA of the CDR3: TGTGCCAGCATCAGGACCGGGGAGCTGTTTTTT.

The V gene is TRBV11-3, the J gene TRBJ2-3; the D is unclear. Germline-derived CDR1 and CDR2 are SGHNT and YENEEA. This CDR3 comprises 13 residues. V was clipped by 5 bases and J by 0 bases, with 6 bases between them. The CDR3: CASSPLSTDTQYF. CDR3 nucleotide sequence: TGTGCCAGCAGCCCCCTGAGCACAGATACGCAGTATTTT.

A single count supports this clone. In DNA form, the CDR3 reads TGCGCCAGCAGCTTGAGGGGAGTGACCCCAAACAATGAGCAGTTCTTC. Translation: CASSLRGVTPNNEQFF. The chain recombines TRBV5-1 with TRBJ2-1; D possibly matches TRBD1 or TRBD2 (5 bases each). The germline V and J ends were trimmed by 1 base and 5 bases, with 16 bases remaining between them. This CDR3 has 16 amino acids. Per the germline V gene, CDR1 is SGHRS and CDR2 is YFSETQ.

The CDR3 region has the DNA TGCGCCAGCAGCTTGGGTCGGTCCCGGTCCTCCTACAATGAGCAGTTCTTC. It codes for CASSLGRSRSSYNEQFF. This chain connects TRBV5-1 to TRBJ2-1, with D hard to call. Germline V gene data show CDR1 as SGHRS and CDR2 as YFSETQ. The V and J ends lost 0 bases and 0 bases respectively, with 13 bases between them. The length of the CDR3 is 17 residues.

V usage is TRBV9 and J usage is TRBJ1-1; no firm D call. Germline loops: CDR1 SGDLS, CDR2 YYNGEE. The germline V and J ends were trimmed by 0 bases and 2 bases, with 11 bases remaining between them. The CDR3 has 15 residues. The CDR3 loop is CASSVAAGSNTEAFF. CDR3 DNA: TGTGCCAGCAGCGTAGCTGCAGGCTCTAACACTGAAGCTTTCTTT. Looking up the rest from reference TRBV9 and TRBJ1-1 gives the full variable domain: DSGVTQTPKHLITATGQRVTLRCSPRSGDLSVYWYQQSLDQGLQFLIQYYNGEERAKGNILERFSAQQFPDLHSELNLSSLELGDSALYFCASSVAAGSNTEAFFGQGTRLTVV.

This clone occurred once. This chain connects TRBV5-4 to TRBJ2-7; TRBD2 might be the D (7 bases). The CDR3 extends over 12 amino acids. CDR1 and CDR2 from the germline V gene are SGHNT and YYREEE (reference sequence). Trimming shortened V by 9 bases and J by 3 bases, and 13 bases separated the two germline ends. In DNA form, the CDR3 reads TGTGCCATGTCCGGGGGGCTCTACGAGCAGTACTTC. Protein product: CAMSGGLYEQYF.

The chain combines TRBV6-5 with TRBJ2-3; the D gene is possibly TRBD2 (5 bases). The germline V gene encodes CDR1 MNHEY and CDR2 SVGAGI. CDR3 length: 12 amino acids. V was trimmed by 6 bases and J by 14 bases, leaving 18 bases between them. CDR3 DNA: TGTGCCAGCAGCAACGGGGTACCTGGATTGTATTTT. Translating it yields CASSNGVPGLYF.

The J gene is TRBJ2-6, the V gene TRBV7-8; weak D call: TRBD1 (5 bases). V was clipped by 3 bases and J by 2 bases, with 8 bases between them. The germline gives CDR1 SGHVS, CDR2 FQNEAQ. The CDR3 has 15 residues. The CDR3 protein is CASSLGRTGANVLTF. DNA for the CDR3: TGTGCCAGCAGCTTGGGGCGGACTGGGGCCAACGTCCTGACTTTC.

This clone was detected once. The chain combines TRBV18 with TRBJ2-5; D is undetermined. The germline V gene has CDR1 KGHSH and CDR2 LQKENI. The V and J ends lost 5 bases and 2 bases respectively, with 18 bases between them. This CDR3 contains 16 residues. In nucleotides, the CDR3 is TGTGCCAGCTCAGTCACCGCGGTAGGGTTACAAGAGACCCAGTACTTC. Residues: CASSVTAVGLQETQYF.

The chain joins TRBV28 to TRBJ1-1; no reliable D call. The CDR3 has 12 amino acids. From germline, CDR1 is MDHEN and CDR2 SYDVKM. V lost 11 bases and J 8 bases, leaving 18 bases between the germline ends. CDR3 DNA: TGTGCCTCTACTACGGCAAATGAAGAAGCTTTCTTT. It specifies CASTTANEEAFF.